These 2 T cell receptor beta chains share one sample of origin, sequenced in a study of shared clonotypes between healthy human individuals. This table comes from immunoSEQ multiplex PCR, and its TCRdb copy is limited to in-frame clones, with some not included. The repertoire has 190,000 or so clones, 85% to 95% of them found once; the top ten carry 0.067%. The material sequenced was naive CD4+ T cells sorted from blood. Indicated subset: CD45RA+ positively selected. Receptor source: a woman between 25 and 40 years old in good health.

The CDR3 loop is CASSYRQRNTEAFF. The DNA for the CDR3 is TGTGCCAGCAGTTACCGACAGCGGAACACTGAAGCTTTCTTT. The chain has TRBV6-5 and TRBJ1-1; tentative D call: TRBD1 (5 bases). From germline, CDR1 is MNHEY and CDR2 SVGAGI. The V end lost 2 bases, the J end lost 1 base, and 8 bases lay between the germline ends. The CDR3 is 14 amino acids.

The chain employs TRBV29-1 and TRBJ2-5; D assignment may be TRBD1 or TRBD2 (6 bases each). The J call is in doubt because the DNA end fits TRBJ2-7 better. The CDR3 consists of 15 residues. CDR1 and CDR2 from the germline V gene are SQVTM and ANQGSEA. Written as DNA, the CDR3 is TGCAGCGTTGAAGGACCCCGGGGGCTGGGATACGAGCAGTACTTC. Amino acids: CSVEGPRGLGYEQYF.